This passage covers 27 T cell receptor beta chains from one sample sequenced in a study. MiXCR, run by TCRdb on the RT-PCR reads, gives a single entry per CDR3 protein. The sample records 650,000 to 800,000 distinct CDR3 sequences, 11% to 15% being singletons. The sample consisted of memory CD4+ T cells from blood. Receptors originate from a female donor in good health, serving as a healthy control.

This clonotype occurred many times. This chain links TRBV10-3 with TRBJ2-2; a weak D match, TRBD1 (7 bases). The CDR3 has 16 amino acids. Per the germline V gene, CDR1 is ENHRY and CDR2 is SYGVKD. Trimming removed 0 bases from V and 4 bases from J, with 12 bases in between. This chain's CDR3 is CAISESRQGGTGELFF. DNA for the CDR3: TGTGCCATCAGTGAGTCCCGACAGGGAGGCACCGGGGAGCTGTTTTTT.

Note on this clonotype: This sequence may be a read error, since a much larger clone differs from it by one base. V gene TRBV20-1 combines with J gene TRBJ2-2; no reliable D call. The CDR3 contains 13 residues. Per the germline V gene, CDR1 is DFQATT and CDR2 is SNEGSKA (reference sequence). The V and J ends lost 1 base and 4 bases respectively, with 7 bases between them. For the CDR3, the DNA is TGCAGTGCTAGAGTTTTGGGCACCGGGGAGCTGTTTTTT. Its protein product is CSARVLGTGELFF.

The chain is built from TRBV4-1 and TRBJ2-1, with 10 bases identical to TRBD2. This CDR3 is built from 15 residues. The J segment lost 10 bases and the V segment lost 3 bases, leaving 9 bases of the junction unmatched. Germline V gives CDR1 MGHRA, CDR2 YSYEKL. As DNA, the CDR3 is TGCGCCAGCAGCCAGGGACTAGCGACCACCTACGAGCAGTTCTTC. As protein: CASSQGLATTYEQFF.

V is TRBV7-2 and J is TRBJ2-3; maybe TRBD2 (5 bases). The length of the CDR3 is 14 residues. Per the germline V gene, CDR1 is SGHTA and CDR2 is FQGNSA. V shed 1 base and J shed 1 base, with 6 bases lying between them. CDR3 sequence (DNA): TGTGCCAGCAGCTTAGGGAGGCGCACAGATACGCAGTATTTT. Its translation: CASSLGRRTDTQYF.

This clonotype was recorded a few times. J is TRBJ2-1 and V is TRBV20-1; maybe TRBD2 (5 bases). The ends were cut back, 1 base at V and 8 bases at J, with 12 bases in the middle. The germline V gene has CDR1 DFQATT and CDR2 SNEGSKA (reference sequence). This CDR3 comprises 13 residues. The CDR3 is CSARGYEGHEQFF. CDR3 bases: TGCAGTGCTAGAGGGTACGAGGGTCATGAGCAGTTCTTC.

This clonotype appeared many times. This chain uses TRBV12-3 or TRBV12-4 with TRBJ2-7; D is unclear. The length of the CDR3 is 11 residues. The ends were cut back, 5 bases at V and 3 bases at J, with 5 bases in the middle. CDR3 bases: TGTGCCAGCAGTCGAGGCTACGAGCAGTACTTC. Its protein is CASSRGYEQYF.

The chain joins TRBV27 to TRBJ2-1; 9 bases fit TRBD2. The ends lost 2 bases at V and 5 bases at J; junction bases unmatched: 7. Germline assignment: CDR1 MNHEY and CDR2 SMNVEV (reference sequence). The CDR3 runs 16 residues. The chain's CDR3 is CASSLLVTSGHNEQFF. DNA of the CDR3: TGTGCCAGCAGTTTACTAGTGACTAGCGGCCACAATGAGCAGTTCTTC.

In this sample, this clonotype turned up a few times. This chain's CDR3 is CSASRAGEQFF. The CDR3 bases are TGCAGTGCTAGTCGGGCGGGTGAGCAGTTCTTC. This chain uses TRBV20-1 with TRBJ2-1; tentative D call: TRBD2 (5 bases). CDR1 and CDR2 from the germline V gene are DFQATT and SNEGSKA (reference sequence). Trimming took off 3 bases at V and 9 bases at J, with 9 bases between the two ends. This CDR3 comprises 11 residues.

This clonotype was counted ten times or more. The chain has TRBV20-1 and TRBJ2-1; unclear D gene. The V end was cut by 2 bases, the J end by 8 bases, with 7 bases between. This CDR3 has 11 amino acids. Germline CDR1 reads DFQATT; CDR2 reads SNEGSKA (reference sequence). DNA for the CDR3: TGCAGTGCTAGAATTGGTCATGAGCAGTTCTTC. Its protein product is CSARIGHEQFF.

This clonotype was picked up a small number of times. The V call is TRBV6-1, the J call TRBJ2-1; maybe TRBD1 (5 bases). Germline V gene lookup returns CDR1 MNHNS and CDR2 SASEGT. V lost 5 bases and J lost 6, with 11 bases in between. The CDR3 has 13 residues. Here the CDR3 reads CASSWQGINEQFF. The CDR3 nucleotides read TGTGCCAGCAGTTGGCAGGGAATCAATGAGCAGTTCTTC.

In this sample, this clonotype turned up many times. The chain's CDR3 is CSARDPWHNTEAFF. The DNA for the CDR3 is TGCAGTGCTAGAGACCCTTGGCACAACACTGAAGCTTTCTTT. The chain is built from TRBV20-1 and TRBJ1-1; D remains ambiguous. This CDR3 has 14 residues. CDR1 is DFQATT and CDR2 is SNEGSKA in the germline V gene (reference sequence). Between the trimmed V and J ends, which lost 0 bases and 2 bases, there was a span of 10 bases.

This clonotype was detected a few times. V and J are TRBV27 and TRBJ2-7; 11 bases are shared with TRBD1. Germline trimming cut 7 bases from V and 1 base from J; bases unmatched to any gene: 6. Germline CDR1 MNHEY, CDR2 SMNVEV (reference sequence). The CDR3 has 15 residues. The CDR3 nucleotides are TGTGCCAGCACCCTATGGGACAGGGGGTCCTACGAGCAGTACTTC. This gives the protein CASTLWDRGSYEQYF.

The V and J genes are TRBV24-1 and TRBJ2-7; no firm D call. This CDR3 has 13 amino acids. Deletions cut 4 bases from V and 6 bases from J, with 12 bases between. Looked up from germline, CDR1 is KGHDR and CDR2 is SFDVKD. The CDR3 here is CATSDPFSVEQYF. For the CDR3, the DNA is TGTGCCACCAGTGACCCGTTTTCGGTCGAGCAGTACTTC.

The genes are TRBV11-2 and TRBJ2-7; D is undetermined. Germline V gives CDR1 SGHAT, CDR2 FQNNGV. V lost 5 bases to trimming and J lost 0 bases, with 14 bases between them. The CDR3 has 15 residues. The CDR3 DNA reads TGTGCCAGCAGCCATGGGCAGGTCGCCTCCTACGAGCAGTACTTC. This translates into CASSHGQVASYEQYF.

The table lists this clonotype with many counts. V and J are TRBV7-9 and TRBJ2-2; 9 bases match TRBD2. The germline V gene has CDR1 SEHNR and CDR2 FQNEAQ (reference sequence). V lost 1 base and J lost 4; bases outside the gene matches: 4. The CDR3 is 16 amino acids. The CDR3 protein is CASSLVAGAVTGELFF. DNA of the CDR3: TGTGCCAGCAGCTTAGTAGCGGGAGCGGTCACCGGGGAGCTGTTTTTT.

This clonotype came up a few times. The J gene is TRBJ2-3, the V gene TRBV11-2, with 9 bases lining up with TRBD2. J gave up 7 bases and V 1 base, and 6 bases lay outside the gene matches. The germline V gene encodes CDR1 SGHAT and CDR2 FQNNGV. This CDR3 has 15 residues. The CDR3 DNA reads TGTGCCAGCAGCTTAGGGGTGACTAGCGGAAATACGCAGTATTTT. Translating it yields CASSLGVTSGNTQYF.

This clonotype has a count of ten or more. This chain uses TRBV20-1 with TRBJ1-2; D not resolved. The V and J ends lost 6 bases and 10 bases respectively, with 27 bases between them. The germline V gene has CDR1 DFQATT and CDR2 SNEGSKA (reference sequence). This CDR3 has 15 amino acids. CDR3: CSAGASPSVAAAYTF. CDR3 coding DNA: TGCAGTGCCGGAGCGTCTCCTTCAGTAGCCGCCGCCTACACCTTC.

The V call is TRBV5-1, the J call TRBJ2-7; 7 bases are a match to TRBD2. The CDR3 is made up of 16 amino acids. CDR1 is SGHRS, CDR2 YFSETQ, per germline. V lost 0 bases to trimming and J lost 2 bases; unmatched junction nucleotides: 8. CDR3: CASSLAWRGGTYEQYF. CDR3 nucleotides: TGCGCCAGCAGCTTGGCATGGCGGGGAGGGACCTACGAGCAGTACTTC.

This clonotype was detected ten times or more. The chain uses TRBV6-6 and TRBJ2-7, with D tentatively TRBD1 or TRBD2 (6 bases each). CDR1 is MNHNY and CDR2 is SVGAGI in the germline V gene (reference sequence). The CDR3 length is 14 residues. V lost 6 bases, J lost 5 bases, and 17 bases lay in between. CDR3 sequence reads: CASSPGHRGHEQYF. CDR3 sequence (DNA): TGTGCCAGCAGCCCGGGACACCGGGGGCACGAGCAGTACTTC.

This clonotype was observed many times. This chain joins TRBV20-1 and TRBJ2-4; TRBD2 is a possible D gene (6 bases). The CDR3 sequence is 14 residues long. Per the germline V gene, CDR1 is DFQATT and CDR2 is SNEGSKA (reference sequence). V was clipped by 0 bases and J by 7 bases, with 13 bases between them. The CDR3 loop is CSARDLDRGNIQYF. The CDR3 region has the DNA TGCAGTGCTAGAGATCTAGACCGGGGGAACATTCAGTACTTC.

In its sample, this clonotype was seen a few times. The genes are TRBV28 and TRBJ2-7, with D uncertain. The germline V gene encodes CDR1 MDHEN and CDR2 SYDVKM. CDR3 length: 15 residues. V was clipped by 6 bases and J by 0 bases, with 15 bases between them. This chain's CDR3 is CASSSLAPSSYEQYF. CDR3 DNA: TGTGCCAGCAGCTCCCTGGCGCCATCCTCCTACGAGCAGTACTTC.

V gene TRBV4-2 combines with J gene TRBJ1-2; D perhaps matches TRBD1 (5 bases). Germline assignment: CDR1 LGHNA and CDR2 YNFKEQ. This CDR3 has 15 amino acids. V lost 0 bases to trimming and J lost 4 bases, with 12 bases between them. For the CDR3, the DNA is TGTGCCAGCAGCCAAGACAGGGTCCGGTCCTATGGCTACACCTTC. It yields the protein CASSQDRVRSYGYTF.

This chain connects TRBV30 to TRBJ2-2, with TRBD2 matching over 12 bases. V lost 1 base to trimming and J lost 6 bases; unmatched junction nucleotides: 3. Germline V lookup: CDR1 GTSNPN, CDR2 SVGIG (reference sequence). The CDR3 has 15 amino acids. The CDR3 DNA sequence: TGTGCCTGGAGTGGACTAGCGGGAGACGCCGGGGAGCTGTTTTTT. As protein: CAWSGLAGDAGELFF.

This clonotype has ten or more counts. This sequence joins TRBV6-5 and TRBJ1-5; 7 bases agree with TRBD1. Germline CDR1 is MNHEY and CDR2 is SVGAGI. The V and J ends lost 5 bases and 5 bases, in that order; junction bases with no gene match: 9. This CDR3 has 15 residues. In nucleotides, the CDR3 is TGTGCCAGCAGTCCCTACCCAGGGGGGCATCAGCCCCAGCATTTT. Translation: CASSPYPGGHQPQHF.

The CDR3 region is CASSLSGGGTDTQYF. The DNA of the CDR3 is TGTGCCAGCAGCTTATCGGGCGGTGGCACAGATACGCAGTATTTT. The rearrangement uses TRBV11-1 and TRBJ2-3; D unclear. V lost 2 bases and J 1 base, leaving 10 bases between the germline ends. This CDR3 is 15 amino acids long. Germline V gene sequence: CDR1 SGHAT, CDR2 FQDESV (reference sequence). The full variable domain, in which reference TRBV11-1 and TRBJ2-3 provide the parts outside the CDR3, is EAEVAQSPRYKITEKSQAVAFWCDPISGHATLYWYRQILGQGPELLVQFQDESVVDDSQLPKDRFSAERLKGVDSTLKIQPAELGDSAMYLCASSLSGGGTDTQYFGPGTRLTVL.

This clonotype was detected many times. The chain is built from TRBV6-5 and TRBJ1-1; 9 bases are shared with TRBD1. V lost 0 bases and J lost 11; bases outside the gene matches: 7. Germline V CDR1 and CDR2: MNHEY, SVGAGI. The CDR3 runs to 14 residues. This CDR3 is CASSYSRDRVDAFF. For the CDR3, the DNA is TGTGCCAGCAGTTACTCGAGGGACAGGGTAGACGCTTTCTTT.

This clonotype was seen repeatedly, ten times or more. V is TRBV24-1 and J is TRBJ2-1, with D tentatively TRBD2 (5 bases). The CDR3 totals 14 residues. Germline loops: CDR1 KGHDR, CDR2 SFDVKD. V lost 6 bases to trimming and J lost 2 bases, with 10 bases between them. CDR3 loop: CATSNGVAYNEQFF. CDR3 nucleotides: TGTGCCACCAGTAACGGGGTGGCCTACAATGAGCAGTTCTTC.